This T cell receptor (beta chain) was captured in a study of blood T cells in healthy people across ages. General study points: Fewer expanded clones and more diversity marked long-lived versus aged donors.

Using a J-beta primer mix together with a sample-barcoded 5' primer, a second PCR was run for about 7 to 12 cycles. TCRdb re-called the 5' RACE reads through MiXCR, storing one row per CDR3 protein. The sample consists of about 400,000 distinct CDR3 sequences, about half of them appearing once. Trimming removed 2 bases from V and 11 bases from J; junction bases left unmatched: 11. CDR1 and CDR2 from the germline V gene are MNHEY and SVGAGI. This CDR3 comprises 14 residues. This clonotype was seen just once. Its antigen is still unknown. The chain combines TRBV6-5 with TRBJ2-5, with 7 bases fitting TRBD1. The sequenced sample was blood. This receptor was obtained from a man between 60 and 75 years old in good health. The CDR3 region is CASSYEGARGEQYF. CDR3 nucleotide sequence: TGTGCCAGCAGTTACGAGGGGGCGAGGGGTGAGCAGTACTTC.